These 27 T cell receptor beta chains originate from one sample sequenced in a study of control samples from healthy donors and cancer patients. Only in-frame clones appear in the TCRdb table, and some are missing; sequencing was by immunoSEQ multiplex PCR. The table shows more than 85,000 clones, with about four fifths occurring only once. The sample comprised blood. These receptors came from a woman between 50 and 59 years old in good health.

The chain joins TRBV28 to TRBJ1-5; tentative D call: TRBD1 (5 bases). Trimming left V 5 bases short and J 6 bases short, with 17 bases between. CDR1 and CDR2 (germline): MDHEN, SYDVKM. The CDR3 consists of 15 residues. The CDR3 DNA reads TGTGCCAGCAGTGAGGTGGTAGGGGCCGGTCAGCCCCAGCATTTT. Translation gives CASSEVVGAGQPQHF.

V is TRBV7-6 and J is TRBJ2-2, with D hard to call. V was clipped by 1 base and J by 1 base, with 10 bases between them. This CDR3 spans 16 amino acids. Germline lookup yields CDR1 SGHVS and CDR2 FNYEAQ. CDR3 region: CASSLVVWVNTGELFF. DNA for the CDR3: TGTGCCAGCAGCTTAGTTGTTTGGGTGAACACCGGGGAGCTGTTTTTT.

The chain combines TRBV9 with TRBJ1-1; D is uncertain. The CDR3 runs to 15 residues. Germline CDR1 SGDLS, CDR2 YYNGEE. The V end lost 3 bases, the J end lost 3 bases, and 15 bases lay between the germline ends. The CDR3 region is CASSALGRGDTEAFF. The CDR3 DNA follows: TGTGCCAGCAGCGCACTAGGGAGAGGAGACACTGAAGCTTTCTTT.

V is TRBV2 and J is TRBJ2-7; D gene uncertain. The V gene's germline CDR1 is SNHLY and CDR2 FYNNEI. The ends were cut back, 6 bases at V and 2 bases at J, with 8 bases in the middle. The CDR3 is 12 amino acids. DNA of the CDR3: TGTGCCAGCAGGCAGGCGACCTACGAGCAGTACTTC. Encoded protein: CASRQATYEQYF.

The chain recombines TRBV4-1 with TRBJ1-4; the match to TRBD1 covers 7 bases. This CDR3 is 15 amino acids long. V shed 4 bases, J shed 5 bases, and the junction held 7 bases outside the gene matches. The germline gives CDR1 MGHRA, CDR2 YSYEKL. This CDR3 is CASSRPGGLNEKLFF. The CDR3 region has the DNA TGCGCCAGCAGCCGCCCAGGGGGACTGAATGAAAAACTGTTTTTT.

In DNA form, the CDR3 reads TGTGCCAGTAGTATATTCGTGGCAGCTGAAAAACTGTTTTTT. Its protein product is CASSIFVAAEKLFF. V usage is TRBV19 and J usage is TRBJ1-4; the D is unclear. Germline V CDR1 and CDR2: LNHDA, SQIVND (reference sequence). CDR3 length: 14 amino acids. V dropped 2 bases and J dropped 7 bases, with 11 bases sitting between them.

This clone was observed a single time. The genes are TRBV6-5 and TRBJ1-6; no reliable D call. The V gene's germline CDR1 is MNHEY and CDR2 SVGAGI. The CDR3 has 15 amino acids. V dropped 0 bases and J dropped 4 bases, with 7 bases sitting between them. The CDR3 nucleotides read TGTGCCAGCAGTTACTCGGGCCCATATAATTCACCCCTCCACTTT. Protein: CASSYSGPYNSPLHF.

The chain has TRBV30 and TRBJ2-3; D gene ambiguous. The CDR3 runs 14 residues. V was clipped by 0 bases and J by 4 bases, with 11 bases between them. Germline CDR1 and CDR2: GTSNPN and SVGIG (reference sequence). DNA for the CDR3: TGTGCCTGGAGTGTAACACGTTTCGCAGATACGCAGTATTTT. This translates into CAWSVTRFADTQYF.

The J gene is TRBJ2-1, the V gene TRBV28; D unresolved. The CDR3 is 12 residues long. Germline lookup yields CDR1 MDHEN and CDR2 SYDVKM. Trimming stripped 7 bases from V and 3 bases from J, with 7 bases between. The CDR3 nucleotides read TGTGCCAGCAAAAAACGCTACAATGAGCAGTTCTTC. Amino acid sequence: CASKKRYNEQFF.

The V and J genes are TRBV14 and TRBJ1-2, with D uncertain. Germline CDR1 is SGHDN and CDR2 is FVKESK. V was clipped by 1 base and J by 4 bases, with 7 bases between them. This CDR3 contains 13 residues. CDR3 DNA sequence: TGTGCCAGCAGCCAAGGGTCTGGCTATGGCTACACCTTC. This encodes CASSQGSGYGYTF.

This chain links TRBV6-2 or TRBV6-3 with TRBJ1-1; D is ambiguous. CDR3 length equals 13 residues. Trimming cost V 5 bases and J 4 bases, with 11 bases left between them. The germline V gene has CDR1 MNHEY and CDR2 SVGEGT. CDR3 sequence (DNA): TGTGCCAGCAGTAAGGAGTCGGTCACTGAAGCTTTCTTT. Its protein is CASSKESVTEAFF.

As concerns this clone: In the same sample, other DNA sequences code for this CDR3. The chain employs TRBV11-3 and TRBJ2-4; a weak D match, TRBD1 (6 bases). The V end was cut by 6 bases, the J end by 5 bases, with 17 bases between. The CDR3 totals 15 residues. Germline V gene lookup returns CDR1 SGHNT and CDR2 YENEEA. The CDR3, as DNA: TGTGCCAGCAGACAACAGGGTTGTTGGGAAAACATTCAGTACTTC. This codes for CASRQQGCWENIQYF.

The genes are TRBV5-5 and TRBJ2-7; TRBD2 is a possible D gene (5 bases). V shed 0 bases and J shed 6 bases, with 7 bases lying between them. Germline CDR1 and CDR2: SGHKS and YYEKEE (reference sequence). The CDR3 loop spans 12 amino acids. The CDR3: CASSLGAGEQYF. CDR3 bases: TGTGCCAGCAGCTTGGGGGCGGGCGAGCAGTACTTC. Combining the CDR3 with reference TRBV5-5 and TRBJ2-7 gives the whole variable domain DAGVTQSPTHLIKTRGQQVTLRCSPISGHKSVSWYQQVLGQGPQFIFQYYEKEERGRGNFPDRFSARQFPNYSSELNVNALLLGDSALYLCASSLGAGEQYFGPGTRLTVT.

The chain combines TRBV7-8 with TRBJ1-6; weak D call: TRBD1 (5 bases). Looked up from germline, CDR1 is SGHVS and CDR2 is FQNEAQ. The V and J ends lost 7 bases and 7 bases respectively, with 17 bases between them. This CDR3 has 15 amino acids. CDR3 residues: CASTLVGTGNSPLHF. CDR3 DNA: TGTGCCAGCACTTTAGTAGGGACGGGGAATTCACCCCTCCACTTT.

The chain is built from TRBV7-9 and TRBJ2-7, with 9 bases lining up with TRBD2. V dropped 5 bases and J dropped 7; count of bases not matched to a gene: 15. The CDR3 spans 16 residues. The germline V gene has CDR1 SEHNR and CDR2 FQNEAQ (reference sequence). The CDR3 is CASSPVGSGRNSEQYF. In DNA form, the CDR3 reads TGTGCCAGCAGCCCCGTGGGTAGCGGGAGAAATAGTGAGCAGTACTTC.

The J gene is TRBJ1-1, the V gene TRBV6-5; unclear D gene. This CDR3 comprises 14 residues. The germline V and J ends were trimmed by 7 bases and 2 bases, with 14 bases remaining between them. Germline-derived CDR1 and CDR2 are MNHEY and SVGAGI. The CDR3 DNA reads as TGTGCCAGCACTCCTGAGTCAGTTAACACTGAAGCTTTCTTT. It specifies CASTPESVNTEAFF.

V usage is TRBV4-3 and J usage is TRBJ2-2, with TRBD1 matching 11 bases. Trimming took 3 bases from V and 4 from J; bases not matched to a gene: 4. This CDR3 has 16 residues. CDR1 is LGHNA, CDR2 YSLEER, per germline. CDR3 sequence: CASSQIGTGGTGELFF. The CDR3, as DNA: TGCGCCAGCAGCCAGATTGGGACAGGGGGCACCGGGGAGCTGTTTTTT.

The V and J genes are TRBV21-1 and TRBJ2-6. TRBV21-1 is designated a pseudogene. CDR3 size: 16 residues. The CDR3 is CASSKAWEPGANVLTF. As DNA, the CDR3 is TGTGCCAGCAGCAAAGCATGGGAACCTGGGGCCAACGTCCTGACTTTC.

The CDR3 coding sequence is TGTGCCAGCAGTACCCCGACAGGGGGAATCTCTGGCTACACCTTC. Translating gives CASSTPTGGISGYTF. The chain carries TRBV6-2 or TRBV6-3 and TRBJ1-2, with 9 bases identical to TRBD1. Germline-derived CDR1 and CDR2 are MNHEY and SVGEGT. The CDR3 runs 15 residues. The junction had 11 bases not matched to a gene; V was cut back by 5 bases and J by 7 bases.

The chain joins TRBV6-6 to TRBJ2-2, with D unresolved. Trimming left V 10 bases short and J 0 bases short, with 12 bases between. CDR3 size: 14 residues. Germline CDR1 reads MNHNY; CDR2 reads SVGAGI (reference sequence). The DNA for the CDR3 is TGTGCCACCAGAAAGGTCGCGAACACCGGGGAGCTGTTTTTT. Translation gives CATRKVANTGELFF.

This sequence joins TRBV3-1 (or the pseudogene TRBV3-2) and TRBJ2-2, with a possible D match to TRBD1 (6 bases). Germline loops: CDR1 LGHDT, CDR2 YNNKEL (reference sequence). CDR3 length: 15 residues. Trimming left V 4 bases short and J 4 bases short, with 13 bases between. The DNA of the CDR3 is TGTGCCAGCAGCCTAGGACAGACACTCACCGGGGAGCTGTTTTTT. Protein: CASSLGQTLTGELFF.

CDR3 coding DNA: TGTGCCAGCAGCGTTCGGGGCGGCAATGAGCAGTTCTTC. Encoded protein: CASSVRGGNEQFF. The chain employs TRBV7-6 and TRBJ2-1, with D possibly being TRBD1 or TRBD2 (5 bases each). The ends were cut back, 5 bases at V and 6 bases at J, with 11 bases in the middle. This CDR3 has 13 residues. Germline V gene sequence: CDR1 SGHVS, CDR2 FNYEAQ.

The DNA of the CDR3 is TGCAGCGTTGTCTTTGGACAGGGATACAATCAGCCCCAGCATTTT. Translation: CSVVFGQGYNQPQHF. This sequence joins TRBV29-1 and TRBJ1-5; 8 nucleotides line up with TRBD1. Germline lookup yields CDR1 SQVTM and CDR2 ANQGSEA. Trimming cost V 4 bases and J 3 bases; bases outside gene matches: 8. The CDR3 sequence is 15 residues long.

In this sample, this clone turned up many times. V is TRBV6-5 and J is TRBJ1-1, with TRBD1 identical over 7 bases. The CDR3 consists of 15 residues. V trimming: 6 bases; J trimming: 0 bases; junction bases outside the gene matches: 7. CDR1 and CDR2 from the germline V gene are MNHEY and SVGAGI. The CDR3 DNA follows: TGTGCCAGCAGAACTAAAGGGGGCTTGAACACTGAAGCTTTCTTT. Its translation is CASRTKGGLNTEAFF.

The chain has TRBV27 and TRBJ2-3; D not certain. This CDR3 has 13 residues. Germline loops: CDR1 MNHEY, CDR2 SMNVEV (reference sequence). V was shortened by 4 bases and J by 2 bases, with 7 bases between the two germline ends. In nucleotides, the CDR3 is TGTGCCAGCAGTTCGTTGGACACAGATACGCAGTATTTT. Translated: CASSSLDTDTQYF.

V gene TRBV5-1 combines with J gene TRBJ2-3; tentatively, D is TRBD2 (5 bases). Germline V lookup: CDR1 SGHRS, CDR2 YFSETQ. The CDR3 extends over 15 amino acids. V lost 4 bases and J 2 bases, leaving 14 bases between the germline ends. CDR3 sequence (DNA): TGCGCCAGCAGCAGCTCGGGGTGGTTCACAGATACGCAGTATTTT. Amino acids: CASSSSGWFTDTQYF.

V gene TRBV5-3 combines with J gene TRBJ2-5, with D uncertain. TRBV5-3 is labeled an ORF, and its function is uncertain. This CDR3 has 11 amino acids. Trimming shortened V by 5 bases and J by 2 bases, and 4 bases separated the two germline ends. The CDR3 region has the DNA TGTGCCAGAAGGGATCAAGAGACCCAGTACTTC. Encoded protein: CARRDQETQYF.